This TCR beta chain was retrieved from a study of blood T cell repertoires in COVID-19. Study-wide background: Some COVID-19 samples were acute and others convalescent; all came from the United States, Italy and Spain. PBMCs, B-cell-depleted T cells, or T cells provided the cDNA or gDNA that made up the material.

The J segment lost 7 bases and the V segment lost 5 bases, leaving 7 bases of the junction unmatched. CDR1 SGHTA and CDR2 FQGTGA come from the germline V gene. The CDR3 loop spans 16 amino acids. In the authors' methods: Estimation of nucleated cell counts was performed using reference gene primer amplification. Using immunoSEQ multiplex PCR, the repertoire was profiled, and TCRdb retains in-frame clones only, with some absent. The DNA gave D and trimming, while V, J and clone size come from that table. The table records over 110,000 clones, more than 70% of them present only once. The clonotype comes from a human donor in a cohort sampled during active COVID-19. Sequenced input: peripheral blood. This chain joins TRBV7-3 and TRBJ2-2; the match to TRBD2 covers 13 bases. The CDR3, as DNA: TGTGCCAGCAGCCCCCGACTAGCGGGGGGCGTCGGGGAGCTGTTTTTT. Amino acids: CASSPRLAGGVGELFF.